These T cell receptor beta chains were read from a single sample in a study of molecular identifiers for immune sequencing clone quantification. One entry per CDR3 protein results from TCRdb running MiXCR on the PCR reads. The data show about half a million distinct CDR3 sequences, under 30% seen once. Sequenced material: naive CD8+ T cells from blood, with Jurkat cell RNA spiked in. Source of these receptors: a human donor in good health. Some libraries in this study had Jurkat cell RNA spiked in. Each CDR3 is given with its conserved first and last residue. The D gene is left open where the match is weak. Size tells how often a clone was seen (once, few, many) or the class of an expanded clone, and some rows leave it out.

V gene	J gene	D gene	clone size	CDR3 DNA	CDR3 protein
TRBV5-5	TRBJ1-1	-	many	TGTGCCAGCAGCTTTAGGACAGCGAACACTGAAGCTTTCTTT	CASSFRTANTEAFF
TRBV30	TRBJ2-7	-	many	TGTGCCTGGAGTCCCCTAGAGGGGTACGAGCAGTACTTC	CAWSPLEGYEQYF
TRBV11-2	TRBJ2-1	-	-	TGTGCCAGCAGCTTAATTGGGGTCGATGAGCAGTTCTTC	CASSLIGVDEQFF
TRBV7-9	TRBJ2-3	-	-	TGTGCCAGCAGCCCAGAACTACGGACAGCCCATTTCACAGATACGCAGTATTTT	CASSPELRTAHFTDTQYF
TRBV7-2	TRBJ1-1	TRBD1	many	TGTGCCAGCAGCTTAGTGGGACAGGGTGTAAACACTGAAGCTTTCTTT	CASSLVGQGVNTEAFF
TRBV4-1	TRBJ2-7	TRBD1	-	TGCGCCAGCAGCCGGGGAGACAGGGACGAGCAGTACTTC	CASSRGDRDEQYF
TRBV9	TRBJ2-1	-	-	TGTGCCAGCAGCGTAATCGACTTGCCTACAGATGAGCAGTTCTTC	CASSVIDLPTDEQFF
TRBV27	TRBJ2-3	-	few	TGTGCCAGCAGTTTATTGAGGCCGGAGCCTAACACAGATACGCAGTATTTT	CASSLLRPEPNTDTQYF
TRBV6-2/TRBV6-3	TRBJ2-7	-	many	TGTGCCAGCAGTTCAGCGGGCACCGACTACGAGCAGTACTTC	CASSSAGTDYEQYF
TRBV10-3	TRBJ2-3	TRBD1	many	TGTGCCACTGCTTGGGACAGGGATCAGTATTTT	CATAWDRDQYF
TRBV29-1	TRBJ2-1	TRBD2	many	TGCAGCGTTGCAGCGGGGCCAAGCTCCTACAATGAGCAGTTCTTC	CSVAAGPSSYNEQFF
TRBV19	TRBJ1-5	TRBD1	few	TGTGCCAGCTCCGGACAGGGAGGGAGCAATCAGCCCCAGCATTTT	CASSGQGGSNQPQHF
TRBV4-2	TRBJ1-6	-	few	TGTGCCAGCAGCCAAGATCCAACAGGGACGACGGCGAATTCACCCCTCCACTTT	CASSQDPTGTTANSPLHF
TRBV12-3/TRBV12-4	TRBJ2-3	-	many	TGTGCCAGCAGTTTATATCTTTCAGGGCGTCATACGCAGTATTTT	CASSLYLSGRHTQYF
TRBV20-1	TRBJ2-7	-	-	TGCAGTGCTAGAGGCTATCATGGGGTAGAAGGGGACGAGCAGTACTTC	CSARGYHGVEGDEQYF
TRBV30	TRBJ2-5	-	few	TGTGCCTGGAGTGTCTGGGCCCGGGAAACCCAGTACTTC	CAWSVWARETQYF
TRBV28	TRBJ2-6	-	few	TGTGCCAGCAGTTTATCCCTTCGACACGAACCCTCTGGGGCCAACGTCCTGACTTTC	CASSLSLRHEPSGANVLTF
TRBV27	TRBJ1-5	-	-	TGTGCCAGCAGTACAGGGTCGGTATCATTTGGCAATCAGCCCCAGCATTTT	CASSTGSVSFGNQPQHF
TRBV2	TRBJ2-7	-	few	TGTGCCAGCAGTGAGCTAGGGAACCTCCCCGGGGAGTACTTC	CASSELGNLPGEYF
TRBV28	TRBJ2-1	-	few	TGTGCCAGCACCCCTAGACCCAGCTCCTACAATGAGCAGTTCTTC	CASTPRPSSYNEQFF
TRBV21-1	TRBJ1-1	-	-	TGTGCCAGCAGTATGGACAGGCCCTTGAACACTGAAGCTTTCTTT	CASSMDRPLNTEAFF
TRBV4-3	TRBJ2-6	-	-	TGCGCCAGCAGCCGAAGCTCCCGTTTGGCTGGGGCCAACGTCCTGACTTTC	CASSRSSRLAGANVLTF
TRBV4-3	TRBJ1-4	-	-	TGCGCCAGCAGCCAAGATCGAAACAGCTTATATGAAAAACTGTTTTTT	CASSQDRNSLYEKLFF
TRBV5-1	TRBJ2-5	-	many	TGCGCCAGCAGCCCTTATGGGGAGACCCAGTACTTC	CASSPYGETQYF
TRBV9	TRBJ2-6	-	-	TGTGCCAGCAGCGTAGATGTAGTCCCGAGTGGGGCCAGCGTCCTGACTTTC	CASSVDVVPSGASVLTF
TRBV5-1	TRBJ2-3	-	-	TGCGCCAGCAGCTTGGAAACCAGTAAGATTGGGACAGATACGCAGTATTTT	CASSLETSKIGTDTQYF
TRBV13	TRBJ2-7	TRBD1	few	TGTGCCAGCAGCTCGCGGGACAGGGCGGGAGAGCAGTACTTC	CASSSRDRAGEQYF
TRBV9	TRBJ1-2	TRBD1	-	TGTGCCAGCAGCTCAGGGACAGGGATCTATGGCTACACCTTC	CASSSGTGIYGYTF
TRBV11-2	TRBJ2-3	-	few	TGTGCCAGCAGCTTAAGGCGGGACCTTGCAGATACGCAGTATTTT	CASSLRRDLADTQYF
TRBV11-2	TRBJ2-7	-	-	TGTGCCAGCAGCTCCAGGGGACCGCTCTACGAGCAGTACTTC	CASSSRGPLYEQYF
TRBV20-1	TRBJ2-7	TRBD2	-	TGCAGTGCTAGAGATCGAGGACTAGCCACCTACGAGCAGTACTTC	CSARDRGLATYEQYF
TRBV4-3	TRBJ2-7	TRBD2	-	TGCGCCAGCAGCCAAGATTGGCGGGAGAGCTCCTACGAGCAGTACTTC	CASSQDWRESSYEQYF
TRBV27	TRBJ2-3	TRBD1	-	TGTGCCAGCAGCCTATGGACAGGGGTCGGCACAGATACGCAGTATTTT	CASSLWTGVGTDTQYF
TRBV6-5	TRBJ2-5	-	many	TGTGCCAGCAGTTCTCGACTGAATCGGACCCAGTACTTC	CASSSRLNRTQYF
TRBV13	TRBJ1-4	-	-	TGTGCCAGCAGCCACCGGGCAGGTACTAATGAAAAACTGTTTTTT	CASSHRAGTNEKLFF
TRBV10-3	TRBJ1-1	-	-	TGTGCCATCAGTGGTGGGGGCAGGAACACTGAAGCTTTCTTT	CAISGGGRNTEAFF
TRBV5-6	TRBJ2-5	-	many	TGTGCCAGCAGCTTGGCCGACAGGTCACAAGAGACCCAGTACTTC	CASSLADRSQETQYF
TRBV25-1	TRBJ1-1	-	many	TGTGCCAGCAGTGCTGGACTGCACACTGAAGCTTTCTTT	CASSAGLHTEAFF
TRBV11-2	TRBJ2-3	-	-	TGTGCCAGCAGCCCGTGGACTTCTAGCACAGATACGCAGTATTTT	CASSPWTSSTDTQYF
TRBV4-1	TRBJ2-2	-	few	TGCGCCAGCAGCCAAGTTCGGGGAGCCCCCGGGGAGCTGTTTTTT	CASSQVRGAPGELFF
TRBV6-2/TRBV6-3	TRBJ2-5	TRBD2	-	TGTGCCAGCAGTCCCTATTCCGGGGGGCAAGAGACCCAGTACTTC	CASSPYSGGQETQYF
TRBV30	TRBJ1-1	TRBD1	-	TGTGCCTGGGGCCGACAGGGAATGGGCACTGAAGCTTTCTTT	CAWGRQGMGTEAFF
TRBV3-1	TRBJ2-5	-	many	TGTGCCAGCAGCCAAGACCTCCCATCGTTAGAGACCCAGTACTTC	CASSQDLPSLETQYF
TRBV19	TRBJ2-5	TRBD2	-	TGTGCCAGTAGTCTAAGGACTAGTTTGGGTGAGGCCCAGTACTTC	CASSLRTSLGEAQYF
TRBV18	TRBJ1-6	TRBD1	few	TGTGCCAGCTCTCCACAGGGGTCCGATCCTAATTCACCCCTCCACTTT	CASSPQGSDPNSPLHF
TRBV14	TRBJ1-1	-	many	TGTGCCAGCAGCCAAGGAAATTGGGGATTAGGTACAGCTTTCTTT	CASSQGNWGLGTAFF
TRBV14	TRBJ2-5	-	many	TGTGCCAGCAGCCCCAACAGCAACCAAGAGACCCAGTACTTC	CASSPNSNQETQYF
TRBV28	TRBJ2-1	-	-	TGTGCCAGCAGTTTGAGGGACCATTACTCCTACAATGAGCAGTTCTTC	CASSLRDHYSYNEQFF
TRBV6-2/TRBV6-3	TRBJ2-3	TRBD1	few	TGTGCCAGCAGTTACCCCACCGGGGACAGGCACACAGATACGCAGTATTTT	CASSYPTGDRHTDTQYF
TRBV12-3/TRBV12-4	TRBJ1-5	-	-	TGTGCCAGCAGCACCGGGTGGAGCAATCAGCCCCAGCATTTT	CASSTGWSNQPQHF
TRBV13	TRBJ2-3	TRBD1	few	TGTGCCAGCAGCTCAGGGACAGGGGTCCCCACAGATACGCAGTATTTT	CASSSGTGVPTDTQYF
TRBV10-3	TRBJ1-6	-	-	TGTGCCATCAGTGATCCAGGAGGAAATTCACCCCTCCACTTT	CAISDPGGNSPLHF
TRBV5-1	TRBJ2-1	TRBD2	few	TGCGCCAGCAGCTCGATGGCGGGGGGTTACTACAATGAGCAGTTCTTC	CASSSMAGGYYNEQFF